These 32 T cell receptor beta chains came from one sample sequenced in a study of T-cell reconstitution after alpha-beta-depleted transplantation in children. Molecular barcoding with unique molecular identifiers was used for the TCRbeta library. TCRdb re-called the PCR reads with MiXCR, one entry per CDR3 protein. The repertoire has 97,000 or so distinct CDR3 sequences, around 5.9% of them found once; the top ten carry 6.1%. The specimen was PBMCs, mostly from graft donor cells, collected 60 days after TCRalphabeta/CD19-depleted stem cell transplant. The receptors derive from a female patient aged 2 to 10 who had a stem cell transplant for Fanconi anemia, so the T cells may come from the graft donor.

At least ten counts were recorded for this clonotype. The CDR3 is CASSLEPRSETQYF. For the CDR3, the DNA is TGCGCCAGCAGCTTGGAACCCCGATCGGAGACCCAGTACTTC. This chain joins TRBV5-1 and TRBJ2-5, with D unresolved. With 0 bases removed from V and 5 bases from J, the gap between germline ends came to 11 bases. Germline-derived CDR1 and CDR2 are SGHRS and YFSETQ. This CDR3 comprises 14 residues.

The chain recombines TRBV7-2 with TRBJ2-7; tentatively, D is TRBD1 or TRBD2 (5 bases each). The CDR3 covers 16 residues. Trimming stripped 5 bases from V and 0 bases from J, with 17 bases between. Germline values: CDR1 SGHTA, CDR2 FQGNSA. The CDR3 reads CASSLIARGDSYEQYF. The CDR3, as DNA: TGTGCCAGCAGCCTTATCGCCCGAGGGGACTCCTACGAGCAGTACTTC.

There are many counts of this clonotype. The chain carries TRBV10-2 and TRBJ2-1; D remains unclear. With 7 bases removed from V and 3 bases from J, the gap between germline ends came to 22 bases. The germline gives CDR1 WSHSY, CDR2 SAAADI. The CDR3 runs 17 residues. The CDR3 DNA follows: TGCGCCAGCATGCGGCTAGTGGGCCCCCCTGGCTACAATGAGCAGTTCTTC. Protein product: CASMRLVGPPGYNEQFF.

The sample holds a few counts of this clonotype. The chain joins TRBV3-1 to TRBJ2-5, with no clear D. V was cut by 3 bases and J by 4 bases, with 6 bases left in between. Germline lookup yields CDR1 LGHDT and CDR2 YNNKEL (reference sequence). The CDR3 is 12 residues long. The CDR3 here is CASSQSPETQYF. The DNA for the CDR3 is TGTGCCAGCAGCCAGTCCCCAGAGACCCAGTACTTC.

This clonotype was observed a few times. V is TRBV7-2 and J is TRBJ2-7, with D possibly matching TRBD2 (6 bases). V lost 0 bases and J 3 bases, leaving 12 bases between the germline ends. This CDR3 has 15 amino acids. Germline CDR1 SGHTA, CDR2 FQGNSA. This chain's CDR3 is CASSLAAAGNYEQYF. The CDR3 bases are TGTGCCAGCAGCTTAGCTGCTGCGGGAAACTACGAGCAGTACTTC.

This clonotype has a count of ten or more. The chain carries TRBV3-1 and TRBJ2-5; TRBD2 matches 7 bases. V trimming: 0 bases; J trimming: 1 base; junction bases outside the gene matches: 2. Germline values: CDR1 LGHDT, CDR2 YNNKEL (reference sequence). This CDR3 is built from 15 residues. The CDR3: CASSQDGLVQETQYF. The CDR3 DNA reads TGTGCCAGCAGCCAAGACGGACTAGTCCAAGAGACCCAGTACTTC.

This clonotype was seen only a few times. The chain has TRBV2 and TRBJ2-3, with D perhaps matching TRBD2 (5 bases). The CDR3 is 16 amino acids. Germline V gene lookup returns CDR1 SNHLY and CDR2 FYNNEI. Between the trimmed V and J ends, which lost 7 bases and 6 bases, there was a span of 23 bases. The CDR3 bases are TGTGCCAGCAACCCGGACTCTGGGTGGAACATTGATACGCAGTATTTT. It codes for CASNPDSGWNIDTQYF.

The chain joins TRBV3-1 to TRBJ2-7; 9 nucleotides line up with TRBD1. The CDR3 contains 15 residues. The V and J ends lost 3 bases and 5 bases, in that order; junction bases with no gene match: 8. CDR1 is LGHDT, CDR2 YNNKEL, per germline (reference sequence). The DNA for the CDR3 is TGTGCCAGCAGCCACGACGACAGGGGGAACGACGAGCAGTACTTC. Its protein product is CASSHDDRGNDEQYF.

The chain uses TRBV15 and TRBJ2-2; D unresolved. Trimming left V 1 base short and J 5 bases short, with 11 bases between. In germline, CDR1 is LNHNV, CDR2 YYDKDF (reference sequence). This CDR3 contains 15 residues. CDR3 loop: CATSRAGRWTGELFF. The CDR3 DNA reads TGTGCCACCAGCAGAGCTGGTCGGTGGACCGGGGAGCTGTTTTTT.

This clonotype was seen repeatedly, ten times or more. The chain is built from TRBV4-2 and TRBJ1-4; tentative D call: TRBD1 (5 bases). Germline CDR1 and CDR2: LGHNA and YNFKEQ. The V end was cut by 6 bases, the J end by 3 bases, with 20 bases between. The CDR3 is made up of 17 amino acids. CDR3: CASSLLDGSGANEKLFF. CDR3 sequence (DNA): TGTGCCAGCAGTCTTTTGGACGGGTCGGGGGCTAATGAAAAACTGTTTTTT.

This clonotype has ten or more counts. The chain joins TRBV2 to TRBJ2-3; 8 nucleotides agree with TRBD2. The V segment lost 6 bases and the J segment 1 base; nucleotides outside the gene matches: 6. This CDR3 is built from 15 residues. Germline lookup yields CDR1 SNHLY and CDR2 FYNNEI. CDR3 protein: CASRDGRDGTDTQYF. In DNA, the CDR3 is TGTGCCAGCAGGGACGGGAGGGATGGCACAGATACGCAGTATTTT.

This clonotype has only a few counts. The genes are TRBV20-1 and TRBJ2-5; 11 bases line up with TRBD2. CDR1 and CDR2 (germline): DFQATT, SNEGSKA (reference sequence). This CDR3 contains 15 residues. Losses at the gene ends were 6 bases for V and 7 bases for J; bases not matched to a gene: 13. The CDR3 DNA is TGCAGTGCGCCCACTAGCGGGGGACCCGGGGGGACCCAGTACTTC. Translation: CSAPTSGGPGGTQYF.

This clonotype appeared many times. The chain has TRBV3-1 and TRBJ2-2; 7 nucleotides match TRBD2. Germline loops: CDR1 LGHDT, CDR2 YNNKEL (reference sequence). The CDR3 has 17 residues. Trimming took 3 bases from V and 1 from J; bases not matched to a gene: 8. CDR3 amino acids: CASSQGGLVGNTGELFF. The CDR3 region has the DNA TGTGCCAGCAGCCAGGGTGGACTAGTTGGGAACACCGGGGAGCTGTTTTTT.

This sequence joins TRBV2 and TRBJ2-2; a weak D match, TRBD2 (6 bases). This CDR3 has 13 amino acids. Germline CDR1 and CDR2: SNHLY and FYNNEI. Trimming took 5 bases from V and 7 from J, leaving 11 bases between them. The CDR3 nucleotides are TGTGCCAGCAGTTGGGGGGTTGTCGGGGAGCTGTTTTTT. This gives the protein CASSWGVVGELFF.

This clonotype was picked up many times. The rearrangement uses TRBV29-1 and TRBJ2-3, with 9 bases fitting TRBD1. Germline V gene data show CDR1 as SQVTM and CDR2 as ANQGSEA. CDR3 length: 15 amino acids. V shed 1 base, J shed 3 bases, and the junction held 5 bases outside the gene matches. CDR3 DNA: TGCAGCGTTGAAGCCCGGGGACAGGGAACAGATACGCAGTATTTT. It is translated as CSVEARGQGTDTQYF.

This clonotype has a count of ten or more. Here the CDR3 reads CASSLPGTSVYEQYF. In DNA form, the CDR3 reads TGTGCCAGCAGCCTACCCGGGACTAGCGTCTACGAGCAGTACTTC. The chain carries TRBV3-1 and TRBJ2-7; TRBD2 matches at 10 bases. With 4 bases clipped from V and 3 bases from J, the junction kept 6 bases outside the gene matches. Germline CDR1 is LGHDT and CDR2 is YNNKEL (reference sequence). The CDR3 consists of 15 residues.

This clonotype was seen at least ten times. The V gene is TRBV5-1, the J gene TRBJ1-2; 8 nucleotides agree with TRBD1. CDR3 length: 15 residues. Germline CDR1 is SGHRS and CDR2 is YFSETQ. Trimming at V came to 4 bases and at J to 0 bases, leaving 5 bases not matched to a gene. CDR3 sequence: CASSRGTGPNYGYTF. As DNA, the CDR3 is TGCGCCAGCAGCCGGGGGACAGGTCCTAACTATGGCTACACCTTC. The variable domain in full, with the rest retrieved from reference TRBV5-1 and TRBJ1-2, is KAGVTQTPRYLIKTRGQQVTLSCSPISGHRSVSWYQQTPGQGLQFLFEYFSETQRNKGNFPGRFSGRQFSNSRSEMNVSTLELGDSALYLCASSRGTGPNYGYTFGSGTRLTVV.

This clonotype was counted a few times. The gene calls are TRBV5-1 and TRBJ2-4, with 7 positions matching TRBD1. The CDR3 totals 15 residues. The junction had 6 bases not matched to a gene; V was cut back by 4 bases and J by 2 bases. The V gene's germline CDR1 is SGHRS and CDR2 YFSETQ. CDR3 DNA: TGCGCCAGCAGCCTCATGACAGGGTCCAAAAACATTCAGTACTTC. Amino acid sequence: CASSLMTGSKNIQYF.

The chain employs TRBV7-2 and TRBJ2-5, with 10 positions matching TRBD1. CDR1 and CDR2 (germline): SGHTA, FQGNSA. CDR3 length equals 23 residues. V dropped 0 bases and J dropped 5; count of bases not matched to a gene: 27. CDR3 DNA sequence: TGTGCCAGCAGCTTAGCTCCTGGGTTCCTACCGGGACAGGGGTCCCTTGAGGTGGAGACCCAGTACTTC. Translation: CASSLAPGFLPGQGSLEVETQYF.

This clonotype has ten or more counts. The CDR3 nucleotides are TGTGCCAGCAGTGACAGGGTGCCCTACGAGCAGTACTTC. This codes for CASSDRVPYEQYF. The chain is built from TRBV25-1 and TRBJ2-7, with TRBD1 as a possible D gene (5 bases). Trimming took off 3 bases at V and 2 bases at J, with 8 bases between the two ends. Per germline, CDR1 MGHDK and CDR2 SYGVNS. This CDR3 spans 13 amino acids.

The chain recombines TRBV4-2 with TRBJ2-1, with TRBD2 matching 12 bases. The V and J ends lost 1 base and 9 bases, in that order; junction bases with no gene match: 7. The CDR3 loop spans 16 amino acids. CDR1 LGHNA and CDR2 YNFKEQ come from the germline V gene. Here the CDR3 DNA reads TGTGCCAGCAGCCAAGTTTCTAGCGGGAGGGCCGGTGAGCAGTTCTTC. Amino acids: CASSQVSSGRAGEQFF.

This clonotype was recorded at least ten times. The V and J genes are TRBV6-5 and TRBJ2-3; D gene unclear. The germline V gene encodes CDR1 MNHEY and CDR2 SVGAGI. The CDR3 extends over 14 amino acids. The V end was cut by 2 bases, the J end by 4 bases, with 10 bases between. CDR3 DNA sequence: TGTGCCAGCAGTTACGGCCTAGGTGCAGATACGCAGTATTTT. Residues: CASSYGLGADTQYF.

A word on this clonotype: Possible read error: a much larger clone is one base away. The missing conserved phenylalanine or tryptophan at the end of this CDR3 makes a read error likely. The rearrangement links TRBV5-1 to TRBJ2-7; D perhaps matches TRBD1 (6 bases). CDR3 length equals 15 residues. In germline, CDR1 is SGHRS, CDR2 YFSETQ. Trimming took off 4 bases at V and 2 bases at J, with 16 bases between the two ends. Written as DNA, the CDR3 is TGCGCCAGCAGCATGCTACAGGGTCCCCCCTACGAGCAGTACTCC. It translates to CASSMLQGPPYEQYS.

CDR3 in DNA: TGTGCCACCAGCGGCGGACTAGCGGGAGAGATATCCTACGAGCAGTACTTC. Translating it yields CATSGGLAGEISYEQYF. The chain is built from TRBV15 and TRBJ2-7, with 13 bases aligning to TRBD2. V was clipped by 5 bases and J by 1 base; unmatched bases: 8. The CDR3 runs 17 residues. In germline, CDR1 is LNHNV, CDR2 YYDKDF (reference sequence).

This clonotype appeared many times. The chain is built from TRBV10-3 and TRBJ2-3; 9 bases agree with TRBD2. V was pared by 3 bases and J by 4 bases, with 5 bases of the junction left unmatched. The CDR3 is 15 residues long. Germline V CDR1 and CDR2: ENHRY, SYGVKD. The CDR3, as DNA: TGTGCCATCAGTGATGCAGCGGGGGGTGCAGATACGCAGTATTTT. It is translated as CAISDAAGGADTQYF.

Here the CDR3 DNA reads TGCAGCGTTGAACAGGGAGTAGAAGATGGCTACACCTTC. It specifies CSVEQGVEDGYTF. The genes are TRBV29-1 and TRBJ1-2; D possibly corresponds to TRBD1 (5 bases). The CDR3 covers 13 residues. Per germline, CDR1 SQVTM and CDR2 ANQGSEA. V shed 2 bases and J shed 6 bases, with 13 bases lying between them.

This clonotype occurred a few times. The CDR3 here is CSVEGGGGDEKLFF. CDR3 coding DNA: TGCAGCGTTGAGGGAGGAGGGGGAGATGAAAAACTGTTTTTT. This chain joins TRBV29-1 and TRBJ1-4; the D gene is possibly TRBD1 (6 bases). The V end was cut by 3 bases, the J end by 6 bases, with 14 bases between. This CDR3 has 14 residues. Germline V CDR1 and CDR2: SQVTM, ANQGSEA.

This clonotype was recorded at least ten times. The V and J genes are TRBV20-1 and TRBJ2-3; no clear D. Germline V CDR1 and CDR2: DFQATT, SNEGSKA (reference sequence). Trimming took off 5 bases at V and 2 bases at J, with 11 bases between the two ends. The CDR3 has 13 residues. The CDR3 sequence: CSAPSDTTDTQYF. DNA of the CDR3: TGCAGTGCTCCAAGCGACACCACAGATACGCAGTATTTT.

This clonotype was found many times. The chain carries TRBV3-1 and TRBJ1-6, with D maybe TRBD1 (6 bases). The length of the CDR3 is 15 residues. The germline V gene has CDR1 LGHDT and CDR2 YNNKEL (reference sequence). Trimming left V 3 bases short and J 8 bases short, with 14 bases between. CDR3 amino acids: CASSQGANLDSPLHF. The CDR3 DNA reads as TGTGCCAGCAGCCAGGGGGCTAATTTAGATTCACCCCTCCACTTT.

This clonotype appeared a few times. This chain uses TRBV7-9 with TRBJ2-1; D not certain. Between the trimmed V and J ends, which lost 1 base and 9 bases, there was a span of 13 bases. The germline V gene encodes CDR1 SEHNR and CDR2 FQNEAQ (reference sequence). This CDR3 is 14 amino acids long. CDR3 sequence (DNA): TGTGCCAGCAGCTTAGATGGGGTGTTTCCTGAGCAGTTCTTC. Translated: CASSLDGVFPEQFF.

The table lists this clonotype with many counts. The CDR3 sequence is CASSLFSSGRKAFF. CDR3 in DNA: TGTGCCAGCAGCTTATTCTCTTCGGGGAGGAAAGCTTTCTTT. The rearrangement links TRBV13 to TRBJ1-1; D is undetermined. Trimming left V 2 bases short and J 9 bases short, with 16 bases between. This CDR3 is 14 amino acids long. Per the germline V gene, CDR1 is PRHDT and CDR2 is FYEKMQ (reference sequence). Full variable domain (outside the CDR3, taken from reference TRBV13 and TRBJ1-1): AAGVIQSPRHLIKEKRETATLKCYPIPRHDTVYWYQQGPGQDPQFLISFYEKMQSDKGSIPDRFSAQQFSDYHSELNMSSLELGDSALYFCASSLFSSGRKAFFGQGTRLTVV.

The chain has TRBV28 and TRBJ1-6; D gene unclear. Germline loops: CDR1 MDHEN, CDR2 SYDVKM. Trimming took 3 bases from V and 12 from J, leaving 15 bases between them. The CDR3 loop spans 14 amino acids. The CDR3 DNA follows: TGTGCCAGCAGTTTCCAGGAACCCCTTTTACCCCTCCACTTT. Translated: CASSFQEPLLPLHF.